This TCR beta chain is drawn from a study of blood T cell repertoires in COVID-19. With 5 bases removed from V and 2 bases from J, the gap between germline ends came to 15 bases. The CDR3 sequence is 16 residues long. Germline V CDR1 and CDR2: MNHEY, SMNVEV (reference sequence). As originally analysed: How many nucleated cells were present was estimated from reference gene primer amplification. Only in-frame clones appear in the TCRdb table, and some are missing; sequencing was by immunoSEQ multiplex PCR. That table gives V, J and clone size, and the DNA gave D and trimming. Here the sample spans roughly 96,000 clones, about 86% being singletons. In its sample, this clone was seen once.

The receptor was derived from a man between 60 and 75 years old with acute or convalescent COVID-19. The sample taken for sequencing was peripheral blood. The chain is built from TRBV27 and TRBJ2-2, with D maybe TRBD1 (6 bases). CDR3 nucleotide sequence: TGTGCCAGCAGTCCTCGAGACAGGACCAACACCGGGGAGCTGTTTTTT. This codes for CASSPRDRTNTGELFF.